This T cell receptor (beta chain) originates from a study of PD-1 blockade in classical Hodgkin lymphoma. This CDR3 has 14 amino acids. CDR1 is SGHRS, CDR2 YFSETQ, per germline. V lost 3 bases, J lost 3 bases, and 2 bases stayed unmatched. Profiling relied on immunoSEQ multiplex PCR, and the TCRdb table lists in-frame clones only, not all of them. The sample includes about 13,000 clones, around 85% of them seen just once. All trial patients relapsed after autologous stem cell transplantation. Thawed PBMCs supplied CD8+ T cells via magnetic negative selection. Relapsed/refractory classical Hodgkin lymphoma patients had complete, partial or progressive responses.

This rearrangement joins TRBV5-1 to TRBJ1-1; TRBD1 aligns across 10 bases. The clonotype was recovered from a human donor with classical Hodgkin lymphoma. The source was CD8+ T cells from blood, collected at baseline. CDR3 nucleotide sequence: TGCGCCAGCAGCTCTGGGACAGGGGACACTGAAGCTTTCTTT. Translating it yields CASSSGTGDTEAFF. The full variable domain, rest sourced from reference TRBV5-1 and TRBJ1-1, is KAGVTQTPRYLIKTRGQQVTLSCSPISGHRSVSWYQQTPGQGLQFLFEYFSETQRNKGNFPGRFSGRQFSNSRSEMNVSTLELGDSALYLCASSSGTGDTEAFFGQGTRLTVV.